This TCR beta chain derives from a study of blood T cell repertoires in COVID-19. At the level of the study: Specimens from acute and convalescent COVID-19 originated in the United States, Italy and Spain. T cells, B-cell-depleted T cells, or PBMCs provided the cDNA or gDNA that served as material.

Germline V gene data show CDR1 as SGHTA and CDR2 as FQGNSA. CDR3 length: 16 amino acids. The junction had 10 bases not matched to a gene; V was cut back by 5 bases and J by 6 bases. Here immunoSEQ multiplex PCR was the method, and the copy in TCRdb shows in-frame clones only, minus some. The profile shows 50,000 to 75,000 clones, around 80% of them singletons. Sequencing was performed on peripheral blood. This rearrangement joins TRBV7-2 to TRBJ2-1, with 10 bases identical to TRBD2. The receptor was derived from a human donor in a cohort sampled during active COVID-19. The DNA of the CDR3 is TGTGCCAGCAGCCCTCAGGGAGCGGGGGGGCGCAATGAGCAGTTCTTC. Its protein product is CASSPQGAGGRNEQFF.